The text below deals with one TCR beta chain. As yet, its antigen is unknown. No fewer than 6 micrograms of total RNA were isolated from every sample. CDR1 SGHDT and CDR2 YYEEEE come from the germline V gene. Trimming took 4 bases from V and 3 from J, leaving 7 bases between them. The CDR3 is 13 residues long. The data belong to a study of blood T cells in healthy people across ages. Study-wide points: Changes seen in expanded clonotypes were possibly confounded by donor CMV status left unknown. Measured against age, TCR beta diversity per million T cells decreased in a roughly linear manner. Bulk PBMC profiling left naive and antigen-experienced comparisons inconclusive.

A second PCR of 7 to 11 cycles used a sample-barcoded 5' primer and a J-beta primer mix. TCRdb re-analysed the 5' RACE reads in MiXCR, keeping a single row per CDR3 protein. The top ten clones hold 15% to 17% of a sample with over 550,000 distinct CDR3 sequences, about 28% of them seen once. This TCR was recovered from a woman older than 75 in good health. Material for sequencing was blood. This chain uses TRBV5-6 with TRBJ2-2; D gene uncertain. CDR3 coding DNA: TGTGCCAGCAGCCTACAAGACACCGGGGAGCTGTTTTTT. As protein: CASSLQDTGELFF.